Below are 2 T cell receptor beta chains sequenced from a single sample in a study of blood T cell repertoires in COVID-19. The method was immunoSEQ multiplex PCR; TCRdb's version includes in-frame clones alone and lacks a portion of them. The table lists 200,000 to 300,000 clones, 70% to 90% of them singletons. Sequenced material: peripheral blood. These receptors were collected from a man in his forties or fifties with acute or convalescent COVID-19.

The chain is built from TRBV5-1 and TRBJ1-1; D is undetermined. The CDR3 spans 15 residues. In germline, CDR1 is SGHRS, CDR2 YFSETQ. Trimming pared 5 bases from V and 3 bases from J, leaving 17 bases between. The CDR3 DNA reads TGCGCCAGCAGATCGAACGTCGTTGGGCACACTGAAGCTTTCTTT. This translates into CASRSNVVGHTEAFF.

A single count supports this clone. The chain uses TRBV5-1 and TRBJ2-7; the D is unclear. This CDR3 has 12 amino acids. Germline CDR1 reads SGHRS; CDR2 reads YFSETQ. The V gene lost 4 bases and the J gene lost 3 bases, with 8 bases spanning the gap. CDR3 protein: CASSPRGYEQYF. In DNA, the CDR3 is TGCGCCAGCAGCCCTCGCGGCTACGAGCAGTACTTC.